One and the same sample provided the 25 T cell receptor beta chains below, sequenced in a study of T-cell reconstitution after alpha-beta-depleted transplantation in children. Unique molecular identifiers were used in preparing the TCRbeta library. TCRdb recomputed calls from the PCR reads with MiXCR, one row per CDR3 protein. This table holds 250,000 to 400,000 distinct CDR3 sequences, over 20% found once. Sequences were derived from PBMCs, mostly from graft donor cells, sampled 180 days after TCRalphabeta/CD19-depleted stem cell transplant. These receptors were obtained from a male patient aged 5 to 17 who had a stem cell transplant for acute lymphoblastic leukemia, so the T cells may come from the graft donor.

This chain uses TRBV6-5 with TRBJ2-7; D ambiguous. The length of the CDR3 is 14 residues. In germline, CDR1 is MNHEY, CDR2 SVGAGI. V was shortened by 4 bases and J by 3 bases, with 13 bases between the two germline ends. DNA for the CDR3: TGTGCCAGCAGTTCCCCCAGCCCTAGCTACGAGCAGTACTTC. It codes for CASSSPSPSYEQYF.

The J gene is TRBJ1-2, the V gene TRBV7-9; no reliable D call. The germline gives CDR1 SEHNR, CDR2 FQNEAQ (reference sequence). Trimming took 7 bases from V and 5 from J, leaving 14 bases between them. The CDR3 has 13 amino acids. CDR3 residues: CASTGRAGYGYTF. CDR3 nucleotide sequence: TGTGCCAGCACCGGGAGGGCGGGGTATGGCTACACCTTC.

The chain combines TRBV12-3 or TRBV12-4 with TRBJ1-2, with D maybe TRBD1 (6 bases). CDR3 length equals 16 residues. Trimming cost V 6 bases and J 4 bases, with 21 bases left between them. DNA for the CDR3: TGTGCCAGCAGCTTGAACGACAGGCCCCGGGGCTATGGCTACACCTTC. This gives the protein CASSLNDRPRGYGYTF.

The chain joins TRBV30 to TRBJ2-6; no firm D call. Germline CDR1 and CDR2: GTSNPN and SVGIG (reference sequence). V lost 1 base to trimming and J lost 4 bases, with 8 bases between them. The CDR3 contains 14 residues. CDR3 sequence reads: CAWSALFGANVLTF. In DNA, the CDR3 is TGTGCCTGGAGTGCCCTGTTCGGGGCCAACGTCCTGACTTTC. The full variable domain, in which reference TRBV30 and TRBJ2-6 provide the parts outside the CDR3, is SQTIHQWPATLVQPVGSPLSLECTVEGTSNPNLYWYRQAAGRGLQLLFYSVGIGQISSEVPQNLSASRPQDRQFILSSKKLLLSDSGFYLCAWSALFGANVLTFGAGSRLTVL.

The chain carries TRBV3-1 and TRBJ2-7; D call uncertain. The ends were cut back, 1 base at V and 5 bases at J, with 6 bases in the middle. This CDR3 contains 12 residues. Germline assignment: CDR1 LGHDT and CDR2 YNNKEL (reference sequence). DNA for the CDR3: TGTGCCAGCAGCCAAGGGCCAGACGAGCAGTACTTC. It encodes CASSQGPDEQYF.

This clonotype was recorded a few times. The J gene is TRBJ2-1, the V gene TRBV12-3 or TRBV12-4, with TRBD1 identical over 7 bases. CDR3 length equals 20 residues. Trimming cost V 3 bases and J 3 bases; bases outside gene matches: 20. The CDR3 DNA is TGTGCCAGCAGTTTCCGGTCCGCTCTAACCAGTGGGGACAGCTACAATGAGCAGTTCTTC. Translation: CASSFRSALTSGDSYNEQFF.

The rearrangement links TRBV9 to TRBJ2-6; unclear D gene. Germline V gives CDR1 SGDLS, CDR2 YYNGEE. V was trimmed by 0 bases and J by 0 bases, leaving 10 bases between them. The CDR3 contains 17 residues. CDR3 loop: CASSVGAGNSGANVLTF. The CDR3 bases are TGTGCCAGCAGCGTAGGGGCAGGCAACTCTGGGGCCAACGTCCTGACTTTC. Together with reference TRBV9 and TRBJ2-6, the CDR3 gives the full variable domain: DSGVTQTPKHLITATGQRVTLRCSPRSGDLSVYWYQQSLDQGLQFLIQYYNGEERAKGNILERFSAQQFPDLHSELNLSSLELGDSALYFCASSVGAGNSGANVLTFGAGSRLTVL.

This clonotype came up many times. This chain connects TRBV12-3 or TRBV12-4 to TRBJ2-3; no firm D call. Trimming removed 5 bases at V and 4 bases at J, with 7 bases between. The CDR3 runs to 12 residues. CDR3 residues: CASSPLADTQYF. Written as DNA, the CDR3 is TGTGCCAGCAGTCCTCTAGCAGATACGCAGTATTTT.

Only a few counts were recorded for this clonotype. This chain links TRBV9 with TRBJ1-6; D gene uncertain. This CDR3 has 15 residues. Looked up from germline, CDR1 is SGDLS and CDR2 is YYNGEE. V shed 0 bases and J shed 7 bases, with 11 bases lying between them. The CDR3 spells CASSVDGMRNSPLHF. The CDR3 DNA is TGTGCCAGCAGCGTAGACGGCATGAGGAATTCACCCCTCCACTTT.

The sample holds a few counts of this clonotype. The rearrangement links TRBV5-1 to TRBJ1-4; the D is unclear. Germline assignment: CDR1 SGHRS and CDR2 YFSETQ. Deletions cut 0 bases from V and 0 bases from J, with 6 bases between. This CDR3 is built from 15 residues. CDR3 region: CASSLGAATNEKLFF. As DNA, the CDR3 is TGCGCCAGCAGCTTGGGGGCTGCAACTAATGAAAAACTGTTTTTT.

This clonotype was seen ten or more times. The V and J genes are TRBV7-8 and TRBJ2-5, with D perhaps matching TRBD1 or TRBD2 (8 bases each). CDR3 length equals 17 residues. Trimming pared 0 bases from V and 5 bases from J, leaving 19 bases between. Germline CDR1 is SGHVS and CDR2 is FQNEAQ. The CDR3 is CASSLARGAGGRETQYF. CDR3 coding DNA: TGTGCCAGCAGCTTAGCGCGGGGGGCAGGGGGCCGTGAGACCCAGTACTTC.

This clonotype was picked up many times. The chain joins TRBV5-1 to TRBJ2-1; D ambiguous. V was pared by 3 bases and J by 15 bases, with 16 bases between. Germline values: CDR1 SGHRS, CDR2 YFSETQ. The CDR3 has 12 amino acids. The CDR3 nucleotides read TGCGCCAGCAGCTGGTCCGAATCTTATTGGTTCTTC. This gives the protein CASSWSESYWFF.

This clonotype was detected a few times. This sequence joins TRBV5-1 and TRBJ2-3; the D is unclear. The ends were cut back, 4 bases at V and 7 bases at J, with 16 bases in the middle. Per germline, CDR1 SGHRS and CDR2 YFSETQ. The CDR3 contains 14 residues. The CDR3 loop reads CASSAPYQRNTQYF. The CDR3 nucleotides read TGCGCCAGCAGCGCGCCGTACCAGAGAAATACGCAGTATTTT.

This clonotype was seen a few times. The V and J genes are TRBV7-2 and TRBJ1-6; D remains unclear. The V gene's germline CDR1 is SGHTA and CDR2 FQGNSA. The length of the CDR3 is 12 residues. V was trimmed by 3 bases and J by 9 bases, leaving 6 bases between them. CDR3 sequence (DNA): TGTGCCAGCAGCTTCTCGAGTTCACCCCTCCACTTT. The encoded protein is CASSFSSSPLHF.

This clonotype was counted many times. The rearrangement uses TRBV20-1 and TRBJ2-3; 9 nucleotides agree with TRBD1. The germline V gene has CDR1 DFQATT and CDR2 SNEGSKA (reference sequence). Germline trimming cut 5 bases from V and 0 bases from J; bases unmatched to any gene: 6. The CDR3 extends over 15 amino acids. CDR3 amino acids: CSAGHRGPSTDTQYF. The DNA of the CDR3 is TGCAGTGCTGGACACAGGGGGCCTAGCACAGATACGCAGTATTTT.

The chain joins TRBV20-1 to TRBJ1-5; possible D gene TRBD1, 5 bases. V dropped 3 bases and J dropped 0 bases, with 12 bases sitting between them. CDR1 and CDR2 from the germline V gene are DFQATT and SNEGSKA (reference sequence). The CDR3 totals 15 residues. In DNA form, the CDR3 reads TGCAGTGCTAGTGCGGGGGAATATAGCAATCAGCCCCAGCATTTT. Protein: CSASAGEYSNQPQHF.

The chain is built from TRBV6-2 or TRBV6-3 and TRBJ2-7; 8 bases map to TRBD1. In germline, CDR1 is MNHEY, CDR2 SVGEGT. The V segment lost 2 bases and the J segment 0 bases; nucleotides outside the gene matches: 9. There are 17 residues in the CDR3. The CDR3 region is CASSYGSRTGSSYEQYF. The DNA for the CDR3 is TGTGCCAGCAGTTACGGGAGCCGGACAGGGAGCTCCTACGAGCAGTACTTC.

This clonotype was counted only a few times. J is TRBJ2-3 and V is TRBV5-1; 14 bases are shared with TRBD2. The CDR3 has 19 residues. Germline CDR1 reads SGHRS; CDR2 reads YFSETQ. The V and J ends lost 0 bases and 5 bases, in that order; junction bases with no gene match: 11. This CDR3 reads CASSLDGTSGSVSKDTQYF. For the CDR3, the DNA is TGCGCCAGCAGCTTGGACGGGACTAGCGGGAGTGTCAGTAAAGATACGCAGTATTTT. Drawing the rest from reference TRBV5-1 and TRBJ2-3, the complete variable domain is KAGVTQTPRYLIKTRGQQVTLSCSPISGHRSVSWYQQTPGQGLQFLFEYFSETQRNKGNFPGRFSGRQFSNSRSEMNVSTLELGDSALYLCASSLDGTSGSVSKDTQYFGPGTRLTVL.

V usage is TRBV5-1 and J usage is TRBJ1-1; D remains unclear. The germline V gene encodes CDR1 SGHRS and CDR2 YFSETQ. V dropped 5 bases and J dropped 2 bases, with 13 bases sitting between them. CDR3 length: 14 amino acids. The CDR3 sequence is CASRSGSFNTEAFF. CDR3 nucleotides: TGCGCCAGCAGAAGCGGGTCCTTCAACACTGAAGCTTTCTTT. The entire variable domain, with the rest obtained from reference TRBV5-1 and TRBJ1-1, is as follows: KAGVTQTPRYLIKTRGQQVTLSCSPISGHRSVSWYQQTPGQGLQFLFEYFSETQRNKGNFPGRFSGRQFSNSRSEMNVSTLELGDSALYLCASRSGSFNTEAFFGQGTRLTVV.

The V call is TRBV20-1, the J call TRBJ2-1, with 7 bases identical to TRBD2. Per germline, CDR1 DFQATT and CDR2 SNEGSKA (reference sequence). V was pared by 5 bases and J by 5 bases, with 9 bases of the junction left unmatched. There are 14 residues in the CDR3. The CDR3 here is CSAPRLARNNEQFF. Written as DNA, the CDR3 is TGCAGTGCTCCTCGACTAGCCCGCAACAATGAGCAGTTCTTC.

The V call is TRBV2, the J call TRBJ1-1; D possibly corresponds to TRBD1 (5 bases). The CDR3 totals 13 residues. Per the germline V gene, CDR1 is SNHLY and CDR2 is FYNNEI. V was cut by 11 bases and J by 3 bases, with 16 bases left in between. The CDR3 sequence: CAGPRGADTEAFF. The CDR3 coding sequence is TGTGCCGGCCCTCGTGGGGCGGACACTGAAGCTTTCTTT.

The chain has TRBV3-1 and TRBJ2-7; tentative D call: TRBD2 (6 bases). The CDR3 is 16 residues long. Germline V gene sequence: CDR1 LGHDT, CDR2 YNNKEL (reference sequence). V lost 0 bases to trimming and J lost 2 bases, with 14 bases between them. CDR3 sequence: CASSQDLGGVAYEQYF. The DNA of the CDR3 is TGTGCCAGCAGCCAAGATTTGGGGGGAGTCGCCTACGAGCAGTACTTC.

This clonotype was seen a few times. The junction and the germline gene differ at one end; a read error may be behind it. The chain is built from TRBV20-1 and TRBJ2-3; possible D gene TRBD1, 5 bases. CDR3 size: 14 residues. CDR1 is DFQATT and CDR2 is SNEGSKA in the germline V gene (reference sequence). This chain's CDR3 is CSAGDSRSTDTQYF. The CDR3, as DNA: TGCAGTGCTGGAGACAGTCGAAGCACAGATACGCAGTATTTT.

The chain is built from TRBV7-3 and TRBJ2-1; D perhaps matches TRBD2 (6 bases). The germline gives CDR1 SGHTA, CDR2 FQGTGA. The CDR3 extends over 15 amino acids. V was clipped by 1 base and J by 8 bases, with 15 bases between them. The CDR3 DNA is TGTGCCAGCAGCTTAAGGGGTAGGGCTAGCGATGAGCAGTTCTTC. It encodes CASSLRGRASDEQFF.

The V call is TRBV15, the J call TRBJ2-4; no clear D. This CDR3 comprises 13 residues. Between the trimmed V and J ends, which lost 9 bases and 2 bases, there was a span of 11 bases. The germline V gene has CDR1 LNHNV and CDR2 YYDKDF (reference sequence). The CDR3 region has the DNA TGTGCCACAAGAAGGGCAACCAAAAACATTCAGTACTTC. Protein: CATRRATKNIQYF.